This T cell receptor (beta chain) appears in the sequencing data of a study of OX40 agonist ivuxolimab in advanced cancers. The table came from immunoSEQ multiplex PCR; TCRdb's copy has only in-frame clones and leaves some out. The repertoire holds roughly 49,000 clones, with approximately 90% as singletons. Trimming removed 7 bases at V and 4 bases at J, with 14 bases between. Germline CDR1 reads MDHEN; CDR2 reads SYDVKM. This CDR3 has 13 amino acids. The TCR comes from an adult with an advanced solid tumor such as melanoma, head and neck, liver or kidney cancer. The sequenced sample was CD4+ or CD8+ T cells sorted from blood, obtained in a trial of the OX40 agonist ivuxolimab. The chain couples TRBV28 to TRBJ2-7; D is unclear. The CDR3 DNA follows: TGTGCCAGCATAGGGATCCTGGCTTACGAGCAGTACTTC. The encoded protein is CASIGILAYEQYF.